This TCR beta chain was sequenced in a study of CD8+ T cells in alopecia areata. Findings of the study overall: Having just one nonresponder leaves the connection between baseline CD8+ expansion and response unresolved.

Stated treatment: oral pan-JAK inhibitor, 5-10 mg twice daily. CDR3 length: 13 residues. Germline lookup yields CDR1 ENHRY and CDR2 SYGVKD. V was clipped by 6 bases and J by 1 base; unmatched bases: 0. With respect to this clone: What it binds is not known.

RNA, once extracted, was reverse transcribed into cDNA for use as the sequencing template. Measured with immunoSEQ multiplex PCR; TCRdb has only the in-frame clones, and not every one. Here the sample spans 150,000 to 200,000 clones, 55% to 75% being singletons. This specimen was CD4+ T cells sorted from blood, taken at week 24, from a patient treated with tofacitinib. This clonotype was sampled from a human donor with alopecia areata. The rearrangement links TRBV10-3 to TRBJ1-1; 9 nucleotides align to TRBD1. The chain's CDR3 is CAIRTGGNTEAFF. Written as DNA, the CDR3 is TGTGCCATCAGGACAGGGGGGAACACTGAAGCTTTCTTT.